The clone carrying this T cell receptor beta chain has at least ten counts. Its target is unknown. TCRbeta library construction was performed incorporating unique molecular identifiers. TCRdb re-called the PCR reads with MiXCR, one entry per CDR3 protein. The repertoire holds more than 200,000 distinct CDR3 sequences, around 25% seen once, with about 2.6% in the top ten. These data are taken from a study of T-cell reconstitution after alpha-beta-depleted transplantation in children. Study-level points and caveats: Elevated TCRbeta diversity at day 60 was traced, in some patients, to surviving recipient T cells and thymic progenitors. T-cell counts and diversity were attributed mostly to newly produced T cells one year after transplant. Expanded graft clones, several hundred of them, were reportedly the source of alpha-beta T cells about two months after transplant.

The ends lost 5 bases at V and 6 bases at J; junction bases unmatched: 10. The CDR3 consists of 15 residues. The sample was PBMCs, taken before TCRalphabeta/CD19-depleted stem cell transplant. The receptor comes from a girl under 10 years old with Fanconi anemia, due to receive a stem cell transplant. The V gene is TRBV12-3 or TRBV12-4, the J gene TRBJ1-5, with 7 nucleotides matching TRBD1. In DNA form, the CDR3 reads TGTGCCAGCAGTCTCCGGGACAGACCTTTTCAGCCCCAGCATTTT. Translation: CASSLRDRPFQPQHF.